These 24 T cell receptor beta chains were all obtained from the same sample, sequenced in a study of post-analysis software for immune sequencing data (dated by TCRdb to between 2014 and 2016). The full study reports these points: Four to six TRBV segments, including TRBV5-6, TRBV5-1 and TRBV20-1, were significantly more frequent in patients than controls.

Antigens for these TCRs are unknown. Libraries came from PCR. The instrument was an Illumina HiSeq 2500. To reduce PCR and sequencing biases, unique molecular identifiers were built into the TCR beta cDNA libraries. TCRdb itself trimmed the public reads at Q25 with fastp, ran MiXCR and retained productive beta chains. Under each unique CDR3 protein, matching rows form one entry showing the most common genes and DNA. The table for this sample lists about 820,000 distinct CDR3 sequences; roughly 58% of them were counted only once. Jointly, the top ten make up over 4% of the sample. Sequencing was done on a sample of blood. These receptors came from a girl aged 5-17 years with multiple sclerosis.

This CDR3 reads CASSLAHPRGYEQYF. CDR3 nucleotides: TGCGCCAGCAGCTTGGCCCATCCCCGGGGCTACGAGCAGTACTTC. J is TRBJ2-7 and V is TRBV5-1, with D possibly TRBD2 on 5 matching bases. The CDR3 extends over 15 amino acids. V was pared by 0 bases and J by 3 bases, with 13 bases between. Germline CDR1 is SGHRS and CDR2 is YFSETQ.

There are a few counts of this clonotype. The chain combines TRBV29-1 with TRBJ2-3; 7 bases are shared with TRBD2. Germline trimming cut 5 bases from V and 2 bases from J; bases unmatched to any gene: 7. Germline V gives CDR1 SQVTM, CDR2 ANQGSEA. The CDR3 sequence is 14 residues long. The CDR3: CSVLVGGITDTQYF. CDR3 sequence (DNA): TGCAGCGTTTTGGTGGGGGGGATCACAGATACGCAGTATTTT.

CDR3 DNA sequence: TGTGCCAGCAGGTCTCTAGCGGGAGGCTACAATGAGCAGTTCTTC. It translates to CASRSLAGGYNEQFF. The chain is built from TRBV12-3 or TRBV12-4 and TRBJ2-1; 11 bases map to TRBD2. V trimming: 6 bases; J trimming: 3 bases; junction bases outside the gene matches: 4. The CDR3 is 15 amino acids.

This clonotype was counted a few times. The rearrangement uses TRBV20-1 and TRBJ2-3; D ambiguous. CDR3 length: 11 amino acids. V was trimmed by 3 bases and J by 6 bases, leaving 7 bases between them. Germline V lookup: CDR1 DFQATT, CDR2 SNEGSKA (reference sequence). The CDR3 sequence is CSASAPDTQYF. The DNA for the CDR3 is TGCAGTGCTAGTGCCCCGGATACGCAGTATTTT.

In its sample, this clonotype was seen a few times. The rearrangement links TRBV10-3 to TRBJ2-6; D gene unclear. The germline gives CDR1 ENHRY, CDR2 SYGVKD. CDR3 size: 15 residues. V was shortened by 8 bases and J by 0 bases, with 11 bases between the two germline ends. CDR3 amino acids: CAIAPDLSGANVLTF. CDR3 nucleotide sequence: TGTGCCATCGCCCCCGACCTCTCTGGGGCCAACGTCCTGACTTTC.

The chain couples TRBV27 to TRBJ1-1, with D maybe TRBD1 (5 bases). Trimming removed 5 bases from V and 1 base from J, with 17 bases in between. Germline CDR1 is MNHEY and CDR2 is SMNVEV (reference sequence). CDR3 length: 16 amino acids. CDR3 amino acids: CASSPLPGQGNTEAFF. The DNA of the CDR3 is TGTGCCAGCAGTCCACTGCCGGGGCAGGGGAACACTGAAGCTTTCTTT.

The J gene is TRBJ1-4, the V gene TRBV12-3 or TRBV12-4; D is possibly TRBD1 (6 bases). The CDR3 covers 13 residues. V was pared by 6 bases and J by 8 bases, with 13 bases between. This CDR3 reads CASSPGTIEKLFF. For the CDR3, the DNA is TGTGCCAGCAGCCCGGGGACAATCGAAAAACTGTTTTTT.

This chain connects TRBV20-1 to TRBJ1-2; D remains ambiguous. The CDR3 is 13 residues long. V lost 2 bases and J lost 8, with 15 bases in between. CDR1 and CDR2 (germline): DFQATT, SNEGSKA (reference sequence). The CDR3 DNA sequence: TGCAGTGCTAGACCTTACAGAATCGGCGGCTACACCTTC. As protein: CSARPYRIGGYTF.

The rearrangement uses TRBV29-1 and TRBJ2-5, with a tentative D call TRBD1 (5 bases). The end of the DNA is better explained by TRBJ2-7, so the J call may be wrong. The CDR3 is made up of 13 amino acids. CDR1 and CDR2 (germline): SQVTM, ANQGSEA. The CDR3 spells CSVESRQGYEQYF. The CDR3 DNA reads as TGCAGCGTTGAATCGAGGCAGGGCTACGAGCAGTACTTC.

The chain couples TRBV6-6 to TRBJ2-5; the match to TRBD1 covers 7 bases. TRBJ2-7 explains the end of the DNA better; the J call may be wrong. Germline assignment: CDR1 MNHNY and CDR2 SVGAGI (reference sequence). This CDR3 has 14 amino acids. CDR3 nucleotide sequence: TGTGCCAGCAGCCGGCCGGGACAGACCTACGAGCAGTACTTC. Its protein product is CASSRPGQTYEQYF.

This clonotype showed up just a few times. V is TRBV20-1 and J is TRBJ2-4; 7 bases are a match to TRBD2. There are 12 residues in the CDR3. From germline, CDR1 is DFQATT and CDR2 SNEGSKA (reference sequence). The J segment lost 15 bases and the V segment lost 3 bases, leaving 11 bases of the junction unmatched. CDR3 sequence: CSASNTGTNTYF. As DNA, the CDR3 is TGCAGTGCTAGCAATACCGGGACTAATACGTACTTC.

This clonotype was seen a few times. The gene calls are TRBV10-3 and TRBJ1-4; D unclear. Germline CDR1 reads ENHRY; CDR2 reads SYGVKD. This CDR3 is 12 amino acids long. V lost 3 bases and J lost 8, with 7 bases in between. The CDR3: CAISEHGEKLFF. In nucleotides, the CDR3 is TGTGCCATCAGTGAACACGGGGAAAAACTGTTTTTT.

CDR3 in amino acids: CASGLVDLSGIAKNIQYF. The CDR3 bases are TGTGCTAGTGGTTTGGTCGACCTCAGTGGAATAGCCAAAAACATTCAGTACTTC. V usage is TRBV12-5 and J usage is TRBJ2-4; D remains unclear. The CDR3 sequence is 18 residues long. V lost 0 bases, J lost 0 bases, and 15 bases lay in between. Germline lookup yields CDR1 LGHNT and CDR2 FRNRAP.

This clonotype was picked up a small number of times. The chain links TRBV20-1 to TRBJ2-7, with 7 bases fitting TRBD2. V shed 4 bases, J shed 3 bases, and the junction held 6 bases outside the gene matches. Germline lookup yields CDR1 DFQATT and CDR2 SNEGSKA (reference sequence). The CDR3 is 13 amino acids. As DNA, the CDR3 is TGCAGTGCTATAATAGCTAGCGGCTACGAGCAGTACTTC. Amino acid sequence: CSAIIASGYEQYF.

Concerning this clonotype: A junction boundary mismatches the germline segment, possibly from a read error. The chain joins TRBV7-3 to TRBJ2-1, with a possible D match to TRBD1 (5 bases). This CDR3 spans 15 amino acids. Per the germline V gene, CDR1 is SGHTA and CDR2 is FQGTGA. CDR3 nucleotide sequence: TGTGCCAGCAGCGACCCCCTCAAGGGGTCCGATGAGCAGGTCTTC. Protein product: CASSDPLKGSDEQVF.

The gene calls are TRBV27 and TRBJ2-7, with D unclear. V dropped 3 bases and J dropped 4 bases, with 10 bases sitting between them. Germline V gene sequence: CDR1 MNHEY, CDR2 SMNVEV (reference sequence). The CDR3 sequence is 13 residues long. CDR3 in DNA: TGTGCCAGCAGTTTTTCCACGCAATACGAGCAGTACTTC. Protein sequence: CASSFSTQYEQYF.

This clonotype was seen more than once but under ten times. The chain carries TRBV20-1 and TRBJ2-7, with a weak D call TRBD2 (5 bases). This CDR3 is 14 amino acids long. Trimming pared 6 bases from V and 3 bases from J, leaving 18 bases between. Germline CDR1 DFQATT, CDR2 SNEGSKA (reference sequence). The CDR3, as DNA: TGCAGTGCCTCCGATCCCGGAGGAAGCTACGAGCAGTACTTC. Translated, it gives CSASDPGGSYEQYF.

The V and J genes are TRBV12-3 or TRBV12-4 and TRBJ2-3; D call uncertain. V lost 6 bases and J 3 bases, leaving 16 bases between the germline ends. CDR3 size: 15 residues. The CDR3 loop is CASSHGPWGTDTQYF. CDR3 DNA sequence: TGTGCCAGCAGCCATGGGCCGTGGGGAACAGATACGCAGTATTTT.

V gene TRBV5-1 combines with J gene TRBJ2-3, with 8 bases fitting TRBD1. The J segment lost 0 bases and the V segment lost 4 bases, leaving 10 bases of the junction unmatched. CDR1 and CDR2 from the germline V gene are SGHRS and YFSETQ. The CDR3 consists of 17 residues. CDR3 nucleotide sequence: TGCGCCAGCAGCCTTACAGGGGGACTTTATAGCACAGATACGCAGTATTTT. Encoded protein: CASSLTGGLYSTDTQYF. The full variable domain, with the rest looked up from reference TRBV5-1 and TRBJ2-3, is KAGVTQTPRYLIKTRGQQVTLSCSPISGHRSVSWYQQTPGQGLQFLFEYFSETQRNKGNFPGRFSGRQFSNSRSEMNVSTLELGDSALYLCASSLTGGLYSTDTQYFGPGTRLTVL.

This chain links TRBV29-1 with TRBJ2-3; TRBD2 agrees at 8 bases. In germline, CDR1 is SQVTM, CDR2 ANQGSEA. CDR3 length equals 15 residues. The junction had 6 bases not matched to a gene; V was cut back by 3 bases and J by 1 base. CDR3 sequence reads: CSVEKAGVGTDTQYF. The CDR3 nucleotides are TGCAGCGTTGAGAAAGCGGGGGTGGGCACAGATACGCAGTATTTT.

The chain links TRBV6-5 to TRBJ2-7; TRBD1 or TRBD2 may be the D gene (5 bases each). The CDR3 is 15 amino acids. V lost 2 bases to trimming and J lost 3 bases, with 14 bases between them. Germline V lookup: CDR1 MNHEY, CDR2 SVGAGI. The CDR3 is CASSYVAGSLYEQYF. DNA of the CDR3: TGTGCCAGCAGTTACGTGGCAGGGAGCCTCTACGAGCAGTACTTC.

V usage is TRBV12-3 or TRBV12-4 and J usage is TRBJ1-5, with no clear D. This CDR3 has 14 residues. V dropped 3 bases and J dropped 0 bases, with 6 bases sitting between them. For the CDR3, the DNA is TGTGCCAGCAGTTTTAGGAATAGCAATCAGCCCCAGCATTTT. Amino acid sequence: CASSFRNSNQPQHF.

J is TRBJ2-7 and V is TRBV3-1, with D perhaps TRBD2 (5 bases). Trimming cost V 0 bases and J 5 bases, with 8 bases left between them. The CDR3 length is 13 residues. CDR1 is LGHDT and CDR2 is YNNKEL in the germline V gene (reference sequence). CDR3 protein: CASSQDTRNEQYF. The CDR3 DNA sequence: TGTGCCAGCAGCCAAGATACTAGGAACGAGCAGTACTTC.

The chain is built from TRBV20-1 and TRBJ2-7, with TRBD2 matching 10 bases. V dropped 3 bases and J dropped 2; count of bases not matched to a gene: 7. The CDR3 consists of 15 residues. Germline V gene sequence: CDR1 DFQATT, CDR2 SNEGSKA (reference sequence). CDR3 protein: CSASVRTSGTYEQYF. In DNA form, the CDR3 reads TGCAGTGCTAGTGTGCGGACTAGCGGAACCTACGAGCAGTACTTC.